These T cell receptor beta chains were read from a single sample in a study of PD-1 blockade in classical Hodgkin lymphoma. Repertoires were generated with immunoSEQ multiplex PCR, while TCRdb's copy carries only in-frame clones and drops some. Of under 30,000 clones detected, approximately 90% appear once; the ten largest clones hold roughly 0.44%. Sequencing was performed on CD4+ T cells from blood, taken before the fourth cycle of nivolumab. The receptors were gathered from a human donor with classical Hodgkin lymphoma. Each CDR3 is given with its conserved first and last residue. A D gene is named only where the DNA matches it firmly. Clone size is not always given. Where it is, it says once, few, many or a class for expanded clones.

J gene	clone size	V gene	D gene	CDR3 protein	CDR3 DNA
TRBJ1-4	NA	TRBV27	TRBD1	CASSRTGGTPAEKLFF	TGTGCCAGCAGTCGGACAGGGGGCACCCCAGCGGAAAAACTGTTTTTT
TRBJ2-7	NA	TRBV11-2	NA	CASSLMGLYEQYF	TGTGCCAGCAGCTTAATGGGACTCTACGAGCAGTACTTC
TRBJ1-5	NA	TRBV7-9	TRBD1	CASSLAQGRDQPQHF	TGTGCCAGCAGCTTGGCACAGGGGCGTGACCAGCCCCAGCATTTT
TRBJ2-5	NA	TRBV6-8	NA	CASSYETPGPPRETQYF	TGTGCCAGCAGTTACGAAACTCCGGGACCTCCCCGAGAGACCCAGTACTTC
TRBJ2-7	once	TRBV5-1	NA	CASSFIQGGPSYEQYF	TGCGCCAGCAGCTTTATACAGGGAGGACCCTCCTACGAGCAGTACTTC
TRBJ2-5	NA	TRBV6-5	NA	CASTGGVETQYF	TGTGCCAGCACTGGCGGGGTGGAGACCCAGTACTTC
TRBJ1-5	NA	TRBV4-1	TRBD1	CASSQDWTGVDNQPQHF	TGCGCCAGCAGCCAAGATTGGACAGGGGTAGACAATCAGCCCCAGCATTTT
TRBJ1-3	NA	TRBV2	TRBD1	CASKGDKRSGQGYGNTIYF	TGTGCCAGCAAGGGGGACAAGAGGTCGGGACAGGGGTACGGAAACACCATATATTTT
TRBJ2-3	NA	TRBV19	TRBD2	CASRAGLAGTDTQYF	TGTGCCAGTAGGGCGGGTCTAGCGGGCACAGATACGCAGTATTTT
TRBJ2-3	NA	TRBV2	TRBD2	CASTASGRDTQYF	TGTGCCAGCACGGCTAGCGGGAGGGATACGCAGTATTTT
TRBJ1-1	NA	TRBV7-9	NA	CASSLGGGGTEAFF	TGTGCCAGCAGCTTAGGAGGGGGGGGCACTGAAGCTTTCTTT
TRBJ1-2	NA	TRBV9	NA	CASSVGVGGMSSGYGYTF	TGTGCCAGCAGCGTAGGGGTGGGGGGTATGTCGTCGGGTTATGGCTACACCTTC
TRBJ1-1	NA	TRBV7-2	NA	CASSPRSGGNTEAFF	TGTGCCAGCAGCCCAAGGTCCGGGGGGAACACTGAAGCTTTCTTT
TRBJ2-1	NA	TRBV10-3	NA	CAISGRENEQFF	TGTGCCATCAGTGGAAGGGAGAATGAGCAGTTCTTC
TRBJ2-7	few	TRBV4-1	TRBD2	CASAGLAGGRPYEQYF	TGCGCCAGCGCGGGACTAGCGGGAGGGCGGCCCTACGAGCAGTACTTC